This T cell receptor beta chain was documented in a study of CD8 T cells in ankylosing spondylitis. Study-level findings and limits: Disease-linked clones reportedly concentrated significantly in matched ankylosing spondylitis synovial fluid.

Trimming stripped 1 base from V and 6 bases from J, with 10 bases between. Germline V gene sequence: CDR1 LGHNA, CDR2 YSLEER. This CDR3 has 15 amino acids. This clonotype was seen ten or more times. Its antigen is unknown. One entry per CDR3 protein, called by TCRdb with MiXCR from the 5' RACE reads. The sample consists of approximately 190,000 distinct CDR3 sequences, roughly 13% of them appearing once. V usage is TRBV4-3 and J usage is TRBJ1-6, with D tentatively TRBD1 (5 bases). The TCR comes from a female donor with ankylosing spondylitis or in good health (not recorded which). The material sequenced was blood, either unsorted or a sorted T cell fraction (not recorded which). This CDR3 reads CASSQAGLTNSPLHF. CDR3 in DNA: TGCGCCAGCAGCCAAGCGGGACTGACTAATTCACCCCTCCACTTT.